The following is a T cell receptor beta chain sequence with its context. The antigen remains unidentified. The source of the sample is a study of cytomegalovirus exposure and HLA in healthy donors. Study-wide results and caveats: The study flagged approximately 180 TCR beta chains as cytomegalovirus-associated. Most observed TCR sequences were rare, whereas some public TCRs were detected in many donors.

Libraries were prepared by immunoSEQ multiplex PCR; TCRdb keeps only in-frame clonotypes and omits some of them. The table lists under 250,000 clones, roughly 89% of them singletons. V was cut by 5 bases and J by 6 bases, with 7 bases left in between. This CDR3 has 11 amino acids. The germline gives CDR1 SEHNR, CDR2 FQNEAQ (reference sequence). The chain couples TRBV7-9 to TRBJ1-1; D gene uncertain. Sequencing was done on a sample of PBMCs. This clonotype was obtained from a man younger than 30 in good health and CMV-seronegative. The DNA for the CDR3 is TGTGCCAGCAGCGTCCAGGCTGAAGCTTTCTTT. This sequence encodes CASSVQAEAFF.